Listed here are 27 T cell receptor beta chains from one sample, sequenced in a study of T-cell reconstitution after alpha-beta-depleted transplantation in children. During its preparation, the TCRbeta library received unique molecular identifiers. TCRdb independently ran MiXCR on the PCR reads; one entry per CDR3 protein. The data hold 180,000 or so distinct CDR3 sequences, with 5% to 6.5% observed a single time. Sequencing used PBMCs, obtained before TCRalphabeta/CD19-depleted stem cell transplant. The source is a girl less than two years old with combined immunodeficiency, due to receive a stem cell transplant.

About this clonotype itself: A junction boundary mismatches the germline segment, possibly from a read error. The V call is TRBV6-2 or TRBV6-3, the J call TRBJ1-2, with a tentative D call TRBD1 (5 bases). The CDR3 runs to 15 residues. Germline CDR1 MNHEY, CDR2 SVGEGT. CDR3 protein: CASRSLRGKGYGCTF. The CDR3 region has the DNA TGTGCCAGCAGAAGTCTACGGGGGAAGGGTTATGGCTGCACCTTC.

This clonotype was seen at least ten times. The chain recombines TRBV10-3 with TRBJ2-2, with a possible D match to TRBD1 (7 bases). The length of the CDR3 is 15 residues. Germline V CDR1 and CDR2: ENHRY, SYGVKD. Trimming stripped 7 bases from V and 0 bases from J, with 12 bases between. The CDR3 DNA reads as TGTGCCATCATGGAGGGGGCTTCGAACACCGGGGAGCTGTTTTTT. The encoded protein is CAIMEGASNTGELFF.

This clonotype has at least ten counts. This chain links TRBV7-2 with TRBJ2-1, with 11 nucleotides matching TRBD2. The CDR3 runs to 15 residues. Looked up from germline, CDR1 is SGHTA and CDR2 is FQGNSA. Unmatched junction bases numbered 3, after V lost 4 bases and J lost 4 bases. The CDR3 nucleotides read TGTGCCAGCAGCTCTAGCGGGGGGTGGTACAATGAGCAGTTCTTC. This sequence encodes CASSSSGGWYNEQFF.

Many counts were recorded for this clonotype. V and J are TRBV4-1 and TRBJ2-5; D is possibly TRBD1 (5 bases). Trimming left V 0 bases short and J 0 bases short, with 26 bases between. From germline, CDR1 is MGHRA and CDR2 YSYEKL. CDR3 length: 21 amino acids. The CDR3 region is CASSQDLPPPVQGSYQETQYF. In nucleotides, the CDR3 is TGCGCCAGCAGCCAAGATCTCCCGCCCCCCGTCCAGGGAAGTTACCAAGAGACCCAGTACTTC.

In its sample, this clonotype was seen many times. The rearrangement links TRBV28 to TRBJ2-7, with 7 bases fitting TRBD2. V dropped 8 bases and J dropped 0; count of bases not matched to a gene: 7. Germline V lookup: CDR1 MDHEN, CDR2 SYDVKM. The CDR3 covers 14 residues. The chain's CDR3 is CASHRAGSSYEQYF. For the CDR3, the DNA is TGTGCCAGCCACAGAGCGGGAAGCTCCTACGAGCAGTACTTC.

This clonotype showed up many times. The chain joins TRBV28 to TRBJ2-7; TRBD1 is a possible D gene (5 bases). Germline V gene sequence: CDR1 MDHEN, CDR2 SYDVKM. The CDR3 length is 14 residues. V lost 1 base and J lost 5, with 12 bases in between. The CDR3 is CASSLYRLGNEQYF. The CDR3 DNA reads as TGTGCCAGCAGTTTATACAGGTTAGGCAACGAGCAGTACTTC.

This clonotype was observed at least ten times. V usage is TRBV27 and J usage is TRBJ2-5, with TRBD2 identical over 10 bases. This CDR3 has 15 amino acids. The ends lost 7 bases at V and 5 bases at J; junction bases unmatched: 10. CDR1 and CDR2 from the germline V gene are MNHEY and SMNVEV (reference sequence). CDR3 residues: CASNRASGSRETQYF. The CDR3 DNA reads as TGTGCCAGCAATAGGGCTAGCGGGAGCCGGGAGACCCAGTACTTC.

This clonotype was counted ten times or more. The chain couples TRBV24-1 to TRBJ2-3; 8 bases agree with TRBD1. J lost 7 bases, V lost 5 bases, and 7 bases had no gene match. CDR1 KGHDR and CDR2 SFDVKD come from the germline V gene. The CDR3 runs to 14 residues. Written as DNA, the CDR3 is TGTGCCACCAGTGGGTGGACAGGGACGAATACGCAGTATTTT. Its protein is CATSGWTGTNTQYF.

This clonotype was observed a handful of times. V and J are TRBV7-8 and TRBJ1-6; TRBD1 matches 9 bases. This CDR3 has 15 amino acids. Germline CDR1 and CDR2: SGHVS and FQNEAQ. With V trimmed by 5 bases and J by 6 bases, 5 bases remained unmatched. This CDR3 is CASSPGTGINSPLHF. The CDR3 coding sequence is TGTGCCAGCAGCCCAGGGACAGGGATTAATTCACCCCTCCACTTT.

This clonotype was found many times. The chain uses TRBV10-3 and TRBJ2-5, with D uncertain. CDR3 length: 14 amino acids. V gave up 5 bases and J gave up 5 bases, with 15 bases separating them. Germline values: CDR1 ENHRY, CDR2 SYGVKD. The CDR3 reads CAISFTSEFETQYF. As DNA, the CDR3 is TGTGCCATCAGTTTTACTTCCGAATTCGAGACCCAGTACTTC.

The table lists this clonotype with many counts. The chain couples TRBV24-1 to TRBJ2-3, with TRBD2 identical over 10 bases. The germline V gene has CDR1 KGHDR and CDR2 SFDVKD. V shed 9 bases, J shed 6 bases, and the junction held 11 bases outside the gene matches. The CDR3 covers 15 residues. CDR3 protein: CATRASGGGEDTQYF. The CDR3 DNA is TGTGCCACCCGTGCGAGCGGGGGGGGCGAGGATACGCAGTATTTT.

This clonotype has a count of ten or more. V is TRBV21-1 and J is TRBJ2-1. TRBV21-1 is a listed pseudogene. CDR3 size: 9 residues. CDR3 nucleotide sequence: TGTGCCGTTGGCAATGAGCAGTTCTTC. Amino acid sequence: CAVGNEQFF.

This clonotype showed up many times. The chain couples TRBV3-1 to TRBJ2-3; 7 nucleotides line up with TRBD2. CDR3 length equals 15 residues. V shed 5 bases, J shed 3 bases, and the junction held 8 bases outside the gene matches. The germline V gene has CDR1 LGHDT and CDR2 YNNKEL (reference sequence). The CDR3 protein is CASSASGFVTDTQYF. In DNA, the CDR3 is TGTGCCAGCAGCGCTAGCGGATTCGTTACAGATACGCAGTATTTT.

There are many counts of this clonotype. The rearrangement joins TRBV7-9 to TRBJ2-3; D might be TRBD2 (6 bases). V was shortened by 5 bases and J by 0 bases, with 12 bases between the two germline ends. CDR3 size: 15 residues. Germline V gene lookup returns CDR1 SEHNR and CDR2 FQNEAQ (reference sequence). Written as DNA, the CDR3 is TGTGCCAGCAGCCCGCTCAGCGGGAGCACAGATACGCAGTATTTT. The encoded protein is CASSPLSGSTDTQYF.

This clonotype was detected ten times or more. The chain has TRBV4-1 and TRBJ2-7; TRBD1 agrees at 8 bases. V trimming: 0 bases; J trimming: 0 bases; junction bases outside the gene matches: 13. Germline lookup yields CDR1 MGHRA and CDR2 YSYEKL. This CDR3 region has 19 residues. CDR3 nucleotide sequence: TGCGCCAGCAGCCAAGAAGGGGACAGGTACGGAGACAGCTCCTACGAGCAGTACTTC. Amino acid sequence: CASSQEGDRYGDSSYEQYF.

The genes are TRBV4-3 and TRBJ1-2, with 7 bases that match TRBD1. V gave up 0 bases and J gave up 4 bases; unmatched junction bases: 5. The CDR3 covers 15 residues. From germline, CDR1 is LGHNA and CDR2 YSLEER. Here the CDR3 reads CASSQDQTGFYGYTF. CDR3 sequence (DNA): TGCGCCAGCAGCCAAGATCAGACAGGGTTCTATGGCTACACCTTC.

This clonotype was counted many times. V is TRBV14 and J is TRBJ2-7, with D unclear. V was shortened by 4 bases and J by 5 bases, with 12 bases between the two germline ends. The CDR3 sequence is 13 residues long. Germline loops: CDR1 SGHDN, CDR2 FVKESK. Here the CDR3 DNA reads TGTGCCAGCAGCCTTTACTTAACTAACGAGCAGTACTTC. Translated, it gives CASSLYLTNEQYF.

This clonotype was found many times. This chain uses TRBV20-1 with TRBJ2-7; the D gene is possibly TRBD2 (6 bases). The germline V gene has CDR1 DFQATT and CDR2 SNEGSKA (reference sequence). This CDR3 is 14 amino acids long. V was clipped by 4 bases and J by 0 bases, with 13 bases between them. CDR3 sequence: CSAMGTAHSYEQYF. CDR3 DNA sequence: TGCAGTGCTATGGGGACTGCTCACTCCTACGAGCAGTACTTC.

The CDR3 is CASSLGGTGSLGYGYTF. CDR3 coding DNA: TGTGCCAGCAGCTTAGGGGGGACAGGGTCTCTCGGCTATGGCTACACCTTC. This sequence joins TRBV7-8 and TRBJ1-2; TRBD1 aligns across 9 bases. The CDR3 has 17 amino acids. From germline, CDR1 is SGHVS and CDR2 FQNEAQ. Trimming removed 1 base from V and 4 bases from J; junction bases left unmatched: 10.

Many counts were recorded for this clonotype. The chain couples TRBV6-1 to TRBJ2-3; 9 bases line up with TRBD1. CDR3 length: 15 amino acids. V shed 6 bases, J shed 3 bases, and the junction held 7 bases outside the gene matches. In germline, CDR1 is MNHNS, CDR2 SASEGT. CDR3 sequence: CASSNTGGRTDTQYF. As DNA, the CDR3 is TGTGCCAGCAGCAATACAGGGGGCAGGACAGATACGCAGTATTTT.

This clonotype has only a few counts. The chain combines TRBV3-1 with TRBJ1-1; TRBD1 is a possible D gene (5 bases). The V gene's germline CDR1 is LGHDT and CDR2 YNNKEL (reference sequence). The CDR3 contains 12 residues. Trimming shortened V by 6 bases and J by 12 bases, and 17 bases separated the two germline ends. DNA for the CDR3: TGTGCCAGCAGTCAAAGCCCCAGGGAAACTTTCTTT. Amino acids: CASSQSPRETFF.

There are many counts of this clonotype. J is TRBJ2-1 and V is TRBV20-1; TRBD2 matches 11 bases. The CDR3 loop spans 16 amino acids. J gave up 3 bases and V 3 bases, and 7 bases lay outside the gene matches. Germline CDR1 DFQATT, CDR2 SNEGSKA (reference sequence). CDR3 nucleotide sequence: TGCAGTGCTAGGGACTATACTAGCGGGAGCTACAATGAGCAGTTCTTC. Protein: CSARDYTSGSYNEQFF.

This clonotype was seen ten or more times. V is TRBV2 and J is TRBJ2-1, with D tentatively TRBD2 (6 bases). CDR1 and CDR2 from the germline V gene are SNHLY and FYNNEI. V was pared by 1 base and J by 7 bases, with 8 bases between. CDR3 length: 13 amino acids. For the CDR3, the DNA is TGTGCCAGCAGTGAAGTCCGGGGGAATGAGCAGTTCTTC. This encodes CASSEVRGNEQFF.

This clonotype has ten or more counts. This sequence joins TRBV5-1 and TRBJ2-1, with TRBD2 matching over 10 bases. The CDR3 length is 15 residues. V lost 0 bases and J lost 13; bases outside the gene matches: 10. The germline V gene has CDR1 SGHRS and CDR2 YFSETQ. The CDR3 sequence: CASSLDLAGARGQFF. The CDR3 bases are TGCGCCAGCAGCTTGGACCTAGCGGGAGCTAGGGGCCAGTTCTTC.

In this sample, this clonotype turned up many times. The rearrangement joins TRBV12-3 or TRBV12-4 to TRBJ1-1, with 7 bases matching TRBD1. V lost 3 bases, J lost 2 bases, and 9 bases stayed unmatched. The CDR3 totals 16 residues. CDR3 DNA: TGTGCCAGCAGTTTCTTACCGGGACAGACCAACACTGAAGCTTTCTTT. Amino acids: CASSFLPGQTNTEAFF.

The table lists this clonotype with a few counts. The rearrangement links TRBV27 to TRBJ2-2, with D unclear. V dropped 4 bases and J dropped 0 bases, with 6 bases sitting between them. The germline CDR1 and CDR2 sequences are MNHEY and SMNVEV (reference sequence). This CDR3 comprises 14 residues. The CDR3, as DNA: TGTGCCAGCAGTTACACAGCGAACACCGGGGAGCTGTTTTTT. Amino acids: CASSYTANTGELFF.

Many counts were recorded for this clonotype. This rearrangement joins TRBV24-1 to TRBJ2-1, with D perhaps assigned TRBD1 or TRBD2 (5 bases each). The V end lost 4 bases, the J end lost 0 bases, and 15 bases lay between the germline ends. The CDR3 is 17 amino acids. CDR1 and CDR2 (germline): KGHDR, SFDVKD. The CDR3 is CATSDGIFGGSYNEQFF. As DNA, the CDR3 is TGTGCCACCAGTGACGGGATCTTTGGGGGCTCCTACAATGAGCAGTTCTTC.